What follows are 32 T cell receptor beta chains derived from one specimen sequenced in a study of Graves' ophthalmopathy and Graves' hyperthyroidism. Beta-chain TCR CDR3 regions were amplified from RNA transcripts. In the first round, RT-PCR was carried out with HTBI primers, and a multiplex PCR formed the second round. In TCRdb, the multiplex PCR reads were re-called with MiXCR into one record per CDR3 protein. Among roughly 50,000 distinct CDR3 sequences, approximately 50% were seen once, and the ten largest hold around 4.5%. Specimen: peripheral blood. The receptor source for this set is an adult woman with Graves' ophthalmopathy.

The chain carries TRBV25-1 and TRBJ2-1, with D perhaps matching TRBD1 or TRBD2 (6 bases each). The germline V gene has CDR1 MGHDK and CDR2 SYGVNS. Trimming shortened V by 10 bases and J by 9 bases, and 16 bases separated the two germline ends. CDR3 size: 12 residues. The CDR3 reads CATSPGAGEQFF. The CDR3 bases are TGTGCCACCTCCCCGGGGGCAGGTGAGCAGTTCTTC.

This clonotype has at least ten counts. The J gene is TRBJ2-3, the V gene TRBV6-4, with TRBD1 as a possible D gene (6 bases). The CDR3 is made up of 14 amino acids. Trimming pared 0 bases from V and 2 bases from J, leaving 6 bases between. Germline CDR1 and CDR2: MRHNA and SNTAGT. CDR3 amino acids: CASSDSGHTDTQYF. CDR3 nucleotides: TGTGCCAGCAGTGACTCGGGACACACAGATACGCAGTATTTT.

This clonotype came up a few times. The chain is built from TRBV29-1 and TRBJ2-1, with D possibly matching TRBD2 (6 bases). The CDR3 length is 14 residues. Looked up from germline, CDR1 is SQVTM and CDR2 is ANQGSEA. The V end lost 6 bases, the J end lost 5 bases, and 17 bases lay between the germline ends. The CDR3 coding sequence is TGCAGCGTCGGCCTCGGGGGTCCCAACAATGAGCAGTTCTTC. Amino acids: CSVGLGGPNNEQFF.

This clonotype was recorded many times. CDR3 sequence: CSARGQHTGELFF. The CDR3 coding sequence is TGCAGTGCTAGAGGACAGCACACCGGGGAGCTGTTTTTT. The chain is built from TRBV20-1 and TRBJ2-2; D may be TRBD1 (5 bases). Germline V lookup: CDR1 DFQATT, CDR2 SNEGSKA (reference sequence). Trimming took 1 base from V and 3 from J, leaving 6 bases between them. The CDR3 consists of 13 residues.

The rearrangement uses TRBV29-1 and TRBJ2-6, with no clear D. Germline CDR1 reads SQVTM; CDR2 reads ANQGSEA. Trimming stripped 8 bases from V and 2 bases from J, with 13 bases between. The CDR3 sequence is 14 residues long. The CDR3 sequence is CSQDEGTGANVLTF. For the CDR3, the DNA is TGCAGCCAAGATGAAGGTACTGGGGCCAACGTCCTGACTTTC.

This clonotype was counted between two and nine times. The junction shows a germline mismatch at one end, possibly a read error. The chain carries TRBV20-1 and TRBJ1-1, with TRBD1 as a possible D gene (5 bases). The CDR3 runs 12 residues. Germline CDR1 DFQATT, CDR2 SNEGSKA (reference sequence). DNA for the CDR3: TGCAGTGCCGCCGAGGGGAACACTGAAGCTTTCTTC. Translated, it gives CSAAEGNTEAFF.

The genes are TRBV3-1 and TRBJ2-1, with a possible D match to TRBD2 (6 bases). V lost 4 bases to trimming and J lost 6 bases, with 7 bases between them. There are 12 residues in the CDR3. Germline V gene lookup returns CDR1 LGHDT and CDR2 YNNKEL (reference sequence). CDR3 sequence reads: CASSLGGNEQFF. As DNA, the CDR3 is TGTGCCAGCAGCCTCGGGGGCAATGAGCAGTTCTTC.

This clonotype came up a few times. It may be a read error: a sequence one base away is much more abundant. This sequence joins TRBV6-1 and TRBJ2-7, with 7 positions matching TRBD2. There are 15 residues in the CDR3. V dropped 2 bases and J dropped 2; count of bases not matched to a gene: 6. Looked up from germline, CDR1 is MNHNS and CDR2 is SASEGT. The CDR3 spells CASSERRGVPYEQYF. The CDR3 bases are TGTGCCAGCAGTGAACGCCGGGGGGTGCCCTACGAGCAGTACTTC.

The chain recombines TRBV7-9 with TRBJ2-7; the D is unclear. V shed 1 base and J shed 6 bases, with 7 bases lying between them. CDR3 size: 12 residues. Germline CDR1 and CDR2: SEHNR and FQNEAQ (reference sequence). The CDR3 loop reads CASSLDDGEQYV. The CDR3 DNA reads TGTGCCAGCAGCTTAGACGACGGCGAGCAGTACGTC.

This clonotype showed up many times. This sequence joins TRBV19 and TRBJ2-3, with D tentatively TRBD1 (5 bases). Germline V gene data show CDR1 as LNHDA and CDR2 as SQIVND (reference sequence). The length of the CDR3 is 13 residues. Trimming cost V 5 bases and J 5 bases, with 11 bases left between them. The CDR3: CASSLGPGDTQYF. The CDR3 region has the DNA TGTGCCAGTAGTCTGGGGCCTGGAGATACGCAGTATTTT.

The J gene is TRBJ2-7, the V gene TRBV7-9, with D perhaps TRBD1 or TRBD2 (7 bases each). CDR1 and CDR2 (germline): SEHNR, FQNEAQ (reference sequence). This CDR3 is built from 14 residues. Trimming took off 5 bases at V and 3 bases at J, with 14 bases between the two ends. This chain's CDR3 is CASSKGASGYEQYF. The CDR3 DNA is TGTGCCAGCAGCAAGGGGGCTAGCGGCTACGAGCAGTACTTC.

The chain has TRBV19 and TRBJ2-2; tentatively, D is TRBD2 (5 bases). The germline V gene has CDR1 LNHDA and CDR2 SQIVND (reference sequence). Trimming took off 9 bases at V and 5 bases at J, with 13 bases between the two ends. The CDR3 spans 13 residues. The CDR3 nucleotides are TGTGCCAGCCTGGTTGGGAGAACCGGGGAGCTGTTTTTT. Its protein is CASLVGRTGELFF.

This clonotype appeared many times. V gene TRBV7-9 combines with J gene TRBJ2-1, with D maybe TRBD2 (5 bases). Trimming shortened V by 0 bases and J by 4 bases, and 7 bases separated the two germline ends. The CDR3 runs to 14 residues. The germline CDR1 and CDR2 sequences are SEHNR and FQNEAQ (reference sequence). CDR3 amino acids: CASSLAEDYNEQFF. The CDR3 DNA follows: TGTGCCAGCAGCTTAGCGGAGGATTACAATGAGCAGTTCTTC.

The rearrangement links TRBV12-5 to TRBJ2-7; 10 positions match TRBD1. The germline CDR1 and CDR2 sequences are LGHNT and FRNRAP. The J segment lost 5 bases and the V segment lost 6 bases, leaving 7 bases of the junction unmatched. The CDR3 length is 14 residues. This CDR3 reads CASGRGQGLHEQYF. In nucleotides, the CDR3 is TGTGCTAGTGGACGGGGACAGGGGCTGCACGAGCAGTACTTC.

This clonotype has ten or more counts. The V gene is TRBV6-5, the J gene TRBJ2-3; D not resolved. In germline, CDR1 is MNHEY, CDR2 SVGAGI. V lost 6 bases to trimming and J lost 2 bases, with 18 bases between them. This CDR3 region has 16 residues. In DNA form, the CDR3 reads TGTGCCAGCAGGGTGTCTTTCCCTATCTCCACAGATACGCAGTATTTT. Protein: CASRVSFPISTDTQYF.

The chain combines TRBV5-1 with TRBJ2-7; 8 positions agree with TRBD2. The CDR3 has 14 amino acids. Per the germline V gene, CDR1 is SGHRS and CDR2 is YFSETQ. The ends lost 2 bases at V and 3 bases at J; junction bases unmatched: 4. For the CDR3, the DNA is TGCGCCAGCAGCTTCCTAGCGGGTATCTACGAGCAGTACTTC. Its protein product is CASSFLAGIYEQYF.

The rearrangement links TRBV10-1 to TRBJ2-1; 9 bases are shared with TRBD2. The CDR3 runs 16 residues. V trimming: 4 bases; J trimming: 4 bases; junction bases outside the gene matches: 8. Germline lookup yields CDR1 WNHNN and CDR2 SYGVQD (reference sequence). Here the CDR3 DNA reads TGCGCCAGCAGTGGCGGGGATAGCGGGGGATACAATGAGCAGTTCTTC. Encoded protein: CASSGGDSGGYNEQFF.

This clonotype showed up just once. Given the absence of the conserved phenylalanine or tryptophan at the CDR3 end, a read error is likely. The chain recombines TRBV29-1 with TRBJ2-3; 12 nucleotides align to TRBD2. V lost 4 bases, J lost 6 bases, and 5 bases stayed unmatched. Looked up from germline, CDR1 is SQVTM and CDR2 is ANQGSEA. CDR3 length: 14 amino acids. The CDR3 nucleotides read TGCAGCGTTGGGACTAGCGGGATCGCGGATACGCAGTATTTA. As protein: CSVGTSGIADTQYL.

The genes are TRBV20-1 and TRBJ1-4; the D gene is possibly TRBD1 (5 bases). V was cut by 6 bases and J by 0 bases, with 14 bases left in between. Looked up from germline, CDR1 is DFQATT and CDR2 is SNEGSKA (reference sequence). The CDR3 contains 15 residues. The CDR3 DNA is TGCAGTGCCAAGGGCGGGGGATCAACTAATGAAAAACTGTTTTTT. Residues: CSAKGGGSTNEKLFF.

This clonotype was picked up many times. This may be a read error: a much more frequent sequence differs by one nucleotide. This chain uses TRBV7-3 with TRBJ1-1; D ambiguous. The germline V and J ends were trimmed by 2 bases and 3 bases, with 10 bases remaining between them. CDR1 and CDR2 (germline): SGHTA, FQGTGA. The CDR3 is 14 amino acids. The CDR3 nucleotides are TGTGCCAGCAGCTTAGAGGGCTCGGACACTGAAGCTTTCTTT. Its translation is CASSLEGSDTEAFF.

With regard to this clonotype: Because it lacks the conserved phenylalanine or tryptophan at the end, this CDR3 is likely a read error. This rearrangement joins TRBV4-1 to TRBJ2-2; the D gene is possibly TRBD2 (6 bases). Germline values: CDR1 MGHRA, CDR2 YSYEKL. CDR3 size: 15 residues. The CDR3 here is CASSQDYANTGGLFL. As DNA, the CDR3 is TGCGCCAGCAGCCAAGATTACGCGAACACCGGGGGGCTGTTTTTG.

This clonotype was seen at least ten times. The chain links TRBV20-1 to TRBJ2-1, with TRBD2 identical over 9 bases. The ends lost 0 bases at V and 0 bases at J; junction bases unmatched: 6. Germline lookup yields CDR1 DFQATT and CDR2 SNEGSKA (reference sequence). This CDR3 contains 17 residues. The CDR3 region is CSARDASGRLSYNEQFF. CDR3 bases: TGCAGTGCTAGAGATGCCAGCGGGAGGCTCTCCTACAATGAGCAGTTCTTC.

Note on this clonotype: The germline gene is not matched at one end of the junction; a read error may be the cause. The chain employs TRBV20-1 and TRBJ1-5; D is ambiguous. CDR1 and CDR2 from the germline V gene are DFQATT and SNEGSKA (reference sequence). The CDR3 runs 12 residues. This chain's CDR3 is CSVNRGNQPQHF. The CDR3 DNA follows: TGCAGTGTCAACAGAGGCAACCAGCCCCAGCATTTT.

The chain combines TRBV20-1 with TRBJ1-2, with D hard to call. CDR1 and CDR2 from the germline V gene are DFQATT and SNEGSKA (reference sequence). Trimming shortened V by 2 bases and J by 10 bases, and 11 bases separated the two germline ends. CDR3 length: 11 amino acids. The CDR3: CSARKERFYTF. CDR3 nucleotides: TGCAGTGCTAGAAAGGAGAGGTTCTACACCTTC.

This clonotype has at least ten counts. The chain carries TRBV4-2 and TRBJ2-7, with 10 positions matching TRBD2. V dropped 0 bases and J dropped 9; count of bases not matched to a gene: 11. The germline CDR1 and CDR2 sequences are LGHNA and YNFKEQ. The CDR3 is made up of 16 amino acids. This CDR3 is CASSQEWSPSGRGQYF. In nucleotides, the CDR3 is TGTGCCAGCAGCCAAGAATGGTCCCCTAGCGGGAGAGGGCAGTACTTC.

Details on this clonotype: The junction differs from germline at one of its ends, possibly a read error. The chain combines TRBV3-1 with TRBJ2-1; 9 positions match TRBD2. The CDR3 contains 19 residues. The germline gives CDR1 LGHDT, CDR2 YNNKEL (reference sequence). The CDR3 region is CASSQDGTSSPSSYSEQFF. The CDR3 coding sequence is TGTGCCAGCAGCCAAGATGGGACTAGCTCTCCTAGCTCCTACAGTGAGCAGTTCTTC.

V is TRBV7-2 and J is TRBJ2-5; weak D call: TRBD2 (5 bases). The germline V and J ends were trimmed by 4 bases and 4 bases, with 13 bases remaining between them. The germline gives CDR1 SGHTA, CDR2 FQGNSA. The CDR3 runs 14 residues. The DNA for the CDR3 is TGTGCCAGCAGCTACACCCGACGGGGAGAGACCCAGTACTTC. This codes for CASSYTRRGETQYF. Together with reference TRBV7-2 and TRBJ2-5, the CDR3 gives the full variable domain: GAGVSQSPSNKVTEKGKDVELRCDPISGHTALYWYRQSLGQGLEFLIYFQGNSAPDKSGLPSDRFSAERTGGSVSTLTIQRTQQEDSAVYLCASSYTRRGETQYFGPGTRLLVL.

In the case of this clonotype: The CDR3 does not end in the conserved phenylalanine or tryptophan, so this is likely a read error. This sequence joins TRBV24-1 and TRBJ2-2; 9 positions match TRBD2. This CDR3 is 14 amino acids long. V shed 3 bases and J 8 bases; nucleotides not matched to a gene: 3. In germline, CDR1 is KGHDR, CDR2 SFDVKD. The CDR3 region is CATSDPGLAGELFS. DNA of the CDR3: TGTGCCACCAGTGATCCCGGACTAGCGGGGGAGCTGTTTTCT.

This clonotype was observed at least ten times. The chain employs TRBV30 and TRBJ1-1; weak D call: TRBD1 (5 bases). Germline lookup yields CDR1 GTSNPN and CDR2 SVGIG (reference sequence). The CDR3 extends over 13 amino acids. V gave up 4 bases and J gave up 0 bases, with 9 bases separating them. CDR3: CAWTGPMNTEAFF. For the CDR3, the DNA is TGTGCCTGGACAGGGCCTATGAACACTGAAGCTTTCTTT.

The gene calls are TRBV18 and TRBJ1-2; 9 positions agree with TRBD1. The CDR3 has 14 residues. V lost 6 bases, J lost 6 bases, and 8 bases stayed unmatched. Germline V gives CDR1 KGHSH, CDR2 LQKENI. DNA of the CDR3: TGTGCCAGCTCCCGGCAACAGGGGGCTGATGGCTACACCTTC. Amino acids: CASSRQQGADGYTF.

This clonotype appeared many times. The chain carries TRBV20-1 and TRBJ2-5; D uncertain. There are 13 residues in the CDR3. The V end lost 3 bases, the J end lost 7 bases, and 15 bases lay between the germline ends. Germline loops: CDR1 DFQATT, CDR2 SNEGSKA (reference sequence). CDR3 bases: TGCAGTGCTAGCCCGCTCTCCAGTGGGACCCAGTACTTC. This codes for CSASPLSSGTQYF.

This clonotype was seen at least ten times. The genes are TRBV4-3 and TRBJ2-1, with 7 nucleotides matching TRBD2. There are 14 residues in the CDR3. V lost 4 bases, J lost 8 bases, and 8 bases stayed unmatched. The V gene's germline CDR1 is LGHNA and CDR2 YSLEER. CDR3: CASSPAGYRDEQFF. The CDR3 DNA sequence: TGCGCCAGCAGCCCAGCGGGATATCGCGATGAGCAGTTCTTC.